The 21 T cell receptor beta chains reported below all come from one sample, sequenced in a study of T cell repertoires in cytomegalovirus infection. TCRdb called the reads again in MiXCR, with one record for every CDR3 protein. The sample carries about 210,000 distinct CDR3 sequences, 6% to 8% recorded once. The sample taken for sequencing was PBMCs. The receptor source for this set is a human donor in good health (CMV status not recorded). Some clones in this sample may be carry-over from other donors' samples.

There are many counts of this clonotype. The rearrangement joins TRBV25-1 to TRBJ2-7, with a weak D call TRBD2 (5 bases). Deletions cut 6 bases from V and 4 bases from J, with 10 bases between. Germline values: CDR1 MGHDK, CDR2 SYGVNS. CDR3 length equals 12 residues. CDR3 residues: CASSRTGYEQYF. The CDR3 coding sequence is TGTGCCAGCAGCCGTACGGGGTACGAGCAGTACTTC.

This clonotype was seen at least ten times. The chain employs TRBV7-2 and TRBJ1-5; the D gene is possibly TRBD1 (5 bases). The V end was cut by 4 bases, the J end by 4 bases, with 14 bases between. The CDR3 is made up of 15 amino acids. The germline CDR1 and CDR2 sequences are SGHTA and FQGNSA. CDR3 coding DNA: TGTGCCAGCAGCTCTAGAAACCCAGGGAATCAGCCCCAGCATTTT. It yields the protein CASSSRNPGNQPQHF. The variable domain in full, completed from reference TRBV7-2 and TRBJ1-5, reads GAGVSQSPSNKVTEKGKDVELRCDPISGHTALYWYRQSLGQGLEFLIYFQGNSAPDKSGLPSDRFSAERTGGSVSTLTIQRTQQEDSAVYLCASSSRNPGNQPQHFGDGTRLSIL.

The CDR3 is CSPKPKGTYEQYF. The DNA for the CDR3 is TGCAGTCCTAAACCGAAGGGGACCTACGAGCAGTACTTC. V gene TRBV20-1 combines with J gene TRBJ2-7; perhaps TRBD1 as D (5 bases). The length of the CDR3 is 13 residues. The germline CDR1 and CDR2 sequences are DFQATT and SNEGSKA (reference sequence). V was shortened by 8 bases and J by 2 bases, with 16 bases between the two germline ends.

The V gene is TRBV20-1, the J gene TRBJ2-5, with 16 bases matching TRBD2. Germline trimming cut 3 bases from V and 1 base from J; bases unmatched to any gene: 26. From germline, CDR1 is DFQATT and CDR2 SNEGSKA (reference sequence). CDR3 length equals 24 residues. This CDR3 is CSASIISSIGTSGGGFGVQETQYF. The DNA for the CDR3 is TGCAGTGCTAGTATAATTTCTTCAATTGGGACTAGCGGGGGGGGTTTTGGGGTCCAAGAGACCCAGTACTTC.

This clonotype occurred many times. This rearrangement joins TRBV20-1 to TRBJ1-6; TRBD1 is a possible D gene (5 bases). The V end lost 0 bases, the J end lost 7 bases, and 22 bases lay between the germline ends. The CDR3 has 18 residues. The germline gives CDR1 DFQATT, CDR2 SNEGSKA (reference sequence). DNA for the CDR3: TGCAGTGCTAGAGACTCAGGTCATACGGGACGGATGAATTCACCCCTCCACTTT. Its translation is CSARDSGHTGRMNSPLHF.

This clonotype has ten or more counts. This sequence joins TRBV5-1 and TRBJ2-2, with D hard to call. Germline loops: CDR1 SGHRS, CDR2 YFSETQ. The germline V and J ends were trimmed by 0 bases and 5 bases, with 11 bases remaining between them. The CDR3 length is 15 residues. The CDR3 reads CASSLDSIPTGELFF. The CDR3 DNA reads as TGCGCCAGCAGCTTGGACAGTATTCCGACCGGGGAGCTGTTTTTT. The full variable domain, its missing parts supplied by reference TRBV5-1 and TRBJ2-2, is KAGVTQTPRYLIKTRGQQVTLSCSPISGHRSVSWYQQTPGQGLQFLFEYFSETQRNKGNFPGRFSGRQFSNSRSEMNVSTLELGDSALYLCASSLDSIPTGELFFGEGSRLTVL.

The sample holds many counts of this clonotype. The chain is built from TRBV12-3 or TRBV12-4 and TRBJ2-3; 8 nucleotides agree with TRBD1. V shed 3 bases, J shed 4 bases, and the junction held 12 bases outside the gene matches. The CDR3 loop spans 17 amino acids. CDR3 DNA: TGTGCCAGCAGTTTTGGACAGGGACGGGAGAGGGCAGATACGCAGTATTTT. Translated: CASSFGQGRERADTQYF.

In regard to this clonotype: A read error may be the cause here, since a much bigger clone is one base away. The V gene is TRBV6-2 or TRBV6-3, the J gene TRBJ2-1; D remains unclear. Germline V gene sequence: CDR1 MNHEY, CDR2 SVGEGT. The CDR3 contains 15 residues. CDR3 in DNA: TGTGCCAGCTGTTACTTTGGGCCCGAAAACGGTGAGCAGTTCTTC. This translates into CASCYFGPENGEQFF.

This clonotype was seen ten or more times. The J gene is TRBJ2-7, the V gene TRBV28, with D possibly TRBD2 on 7 matching bases. In germline, CDR1 is MDHEN, CDR2 SYDVKM. V shed 4 bases and J shed 5 bases, with 18 bases lying between them. The CDR3 spans 15 residues. CDR3 in DNA: TGTGCCAGCAGTTCCTCGGGGGGCGCCATCGACGAGCAGTACTTC. Its translation: CASSSSGGAIDEQYF.

This clonotype has at least ten counts. The chain uses TRBV6-2 or TRBV6-3 and TRBJ2-7, with D unclear. CDR3 length: 13 residues. V lost 5 bases to trimming and J lost 3 bases, with 11 bases between them. Per the germline V gene, CDR1 is MNHEY and CDR2 is SVGEGT. DNA for the CDR3: TGTGCCAGCAGTCGCCCCGTAGACTACGAGCAGTACTTC. Translation gives CASSRPVDYEQYF.

The V and J genes are TRBV7-9 and TRBJ2-1, with D tentatively TRBD1 or TRBD2 (5 bases each). Trimming shortened V by 6 bases and J by 2 bases, and 17 bases separated the two germline ends. Germline CDR1 and CDR2: SEHNR and FQNEAQ (reference sequence). The CDR3 has 16 amino acids. CDR3 protein: CASRLTTSGPYNEQFF. CDR3 nucleotide sequence: TGTGCCAGCAGGTTAACAACCTCGGGGCCCTACAATGAGCAGTTCTTC.

In this sample, this clonotype turned up a few times. The genes are TRBV2 and TRBJ2-3, with D perhaps matching TRBD1 (6 bases). The CDR3 contains 15 residues. Trimming took off 7 bases at V and 1 base at J, with 15 bases between the two ends. Germline CDR1 and CDR2: SNHLY and FYNNEI. The CDR3 reads CASNGETGRTDTQYF. As DNA, the CDR3 is TGTGCCAGCAATGGTGAGACAGGCCGCACAGATACGCAGTATTTT.

This clonotype has ten or more counts. The chain has TRBV27 and TRBJ1-4, with D hard to call. Trimming shortened V by 4 bases and J by 0 bases, and 9 bases separated the two germline ends. Germline assignment: CDR1 MNHEY and CDR2 SMNVEV (reference sequence). This CDR3 contains 15 residues. For the CDR3, the DNA is TGTGCCAGCAGTTCAAGTCTCTCAACTAATGAAAAACTGTTTTTT. Translating gives CASSSSLSTNEKLFF.

Many counts were recorded for this clonotype. The chain couples TRBV29-1 to TRBJ2-4, with D tentatively TRBD1 or TRBD2 (5 bases each). Trimming removed 4 bases from V and 1 base from J, with 5 bases in between. The CDR3 sequence is 12 residues long. Per the germline V gene, CDR1 is SQVTM and CDR2 is ANQGSEA. The CDR3 DNA follows: TGCAGCGTTGGGGGGGCCAAAAACATTCAGTACTTC. Its protein is CSVGGAKNIQYF. Combining the CDR3 with reference TRBV29-1 and TRBJ2-4 gives the whole variable domain SAVISQKPSRDICQRGTSLTIQCQVDSQVTMMFWYRQQPGQSLTLIATANQGSEATYESGFVIDKFPISRPNLTFSTLTVSNMSPEDSSIYLCSVGGAKNIQYFGAGTRLSVL.

This clonotype came up many times. The rearrangement uses TRBV7-7 and TRBJ2-5; 12 nucleotides align to TRBD1. Germline trimming cut 5 bases from V and 3 bases from J; bases unmatched to any gene: 4. Germline CDR1 and CDR2: SSHAT and FNYEAQ (reference sequence). This CDR3 has 15 amino acids. Here the CDR3 reads CASSLGTGGEETQYF. The CDR3 DNA follows: TGTGCCAGCAGCCTGGGGACAGGGGGCGAAGAGACCCAGTACTTC.

This clonotype was observed many times. The chain joins TRBV20-1 to TRBJ2-5, with 9 bases lining up with TRBD2. The germline CDR1 and CDR2 sequences are DFQATT and SNEGSKA (reference sequence). V gave up 2 bases and J gave up 2 bases; unmatched junction bases: 0. CDR3 length: 13 amino acids. The DNA for the CDR3 is TGCAGTGCTAGACTAGCGGGACAAGAGACCCAGTACTTC. It yields the protein CSARLAGQETQYF.

This clonotype was seen many times. V usage is TRBV20-1 and J usage is TRBJ2-7; D remains ambiguous. There are 13 residues in the CDR3. In germline, CDR1 is DFQATT, CDR2 SNEGSKA (reference sequence). V dropped 6 bases and J dropped 2 bases, with 14 bases sitting between them. CDR3 sequence reads: CSAHFGRPYEQYF. In DNA, the CDR3 is TGCAGTGCCCATTTCGGGCGCCCCTACGAGCAGTACTTC.

This clonotype was seen repeatedly, ten times or more. This chain links TRBV20-1 with TRBJ2-7; D is possibly TRBD1 (5 bases). The ends were cut back, 4 bases at V and 0 bases at J, with 10 bases in the middle. Germline V gene lookup returns CDR1 DFQATT and CDR2 SNEGSKA (reference sequence). The CDR3 is 13 amino acids. CDR3 coding DNA: TGCAGTGCTACCCGGACAACCTCCTACGAGCAGTACTTC. Residues: CSATRTTSYEQYF.

A few counts support this clonotype. This sequence joins TRBV2 and TRBJ2-3; 7 bases are a match to TRBD2. J lost 1 base, V lost 4 bases, and 2 bases had no gene match. Germline V lookup: CDR1 SNHLY, CDR2 FYNNEI. The CDR3 is 14 residues long. The chain's CDR3 is CASSVLAGTDTQYF. The CDR3 region has the DNA TGTGCCAGCAGTGTGCTAGCGGGCACAGATACGCAGTATTTT.

In this sample, this clonotype turned up many times. The chain couples TRBV7-2 to TRBJ1-2; D is unresolved. In germline, CDR1 is SGHTA, CDR2 FQGNSA. Trimming shortened V by 0 bases and J by 4 bases, and 12 bases separated the two germline ends. This CDR3 spans 15 amino acids. The CDR3: CASSLAGSGSYGYTF. In nucleotides, the CDR3 is TGTGCCAGCAGCTTAGCAGGGAGCGGGAGCTATGGCTACACCTTC.

About this clonotype itself: This sequence may be a read error, since a much larger clone differs from it by one base. The rearrangement links TRBV7-2 to TRBJ1-5; D unclear. This CDR3 has 13 residues. The germline V gene encodes CDR1 SGHTA and CDR2 FQGNSA. V lost 5 bases, J lost 6 bases, and 11 bases lay in between. The CDR3 loop is CASSRRVRQPQHF. DNA for the CDR3: TGTGCCAGCAGCCGGCGGGTACGTCAGCCCCAGCATTTT.